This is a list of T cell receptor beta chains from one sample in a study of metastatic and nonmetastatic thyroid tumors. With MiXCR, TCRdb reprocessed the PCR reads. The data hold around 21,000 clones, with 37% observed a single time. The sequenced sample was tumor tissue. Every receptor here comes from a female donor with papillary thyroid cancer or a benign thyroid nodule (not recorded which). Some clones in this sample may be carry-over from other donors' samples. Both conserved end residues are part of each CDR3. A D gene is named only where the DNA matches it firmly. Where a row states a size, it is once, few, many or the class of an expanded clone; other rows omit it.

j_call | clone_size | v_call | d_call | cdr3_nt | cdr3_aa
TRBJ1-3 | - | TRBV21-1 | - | TGTGCCAGCAGGGAGGGGACAGGGAAGGGTATAAGATCCGGAAACACCATATATTTT | CASREGTGKGIRSGNTIYF
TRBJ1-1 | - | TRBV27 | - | TGTGCCAGCACCAAGGCCAGGCCTGGATCGGGGCGGAACACTGAAGCTTTCTTT | CASTKARPGSGRNTEAFF
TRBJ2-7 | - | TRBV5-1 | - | TGCGCCTCGAGGAGGGGCGGGACTTACTACGAGCAGTACTTC | CASRRGGTYYEQYF
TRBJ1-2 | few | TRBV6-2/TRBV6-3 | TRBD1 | TGTGCCAGCAGCCCCGGATCGACAGGGGGCAACTATGGCTACACCTTC | CASSPGSTGGNYGYTF
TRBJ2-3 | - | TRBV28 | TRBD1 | TGTGCCAGCAGTCGGGAACAGGGGGCAGGCCCCACAGATACGCAGTATTTT | CASSREQGAGPTDTQYF
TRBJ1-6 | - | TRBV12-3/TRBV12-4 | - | TGTGCCAGCAGTTACAGAATTAATTCACCCCTCCACTTT | CASSYRINSPLHF
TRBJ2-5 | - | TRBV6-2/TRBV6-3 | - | TGTGCCAGCAGTCCACTACAGGGACAAGAGACCCAGTACTTC | CASSPLQGQETQYF
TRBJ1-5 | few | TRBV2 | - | TGTGCCAGCAGTAGGGGTGCGGTTCAGCCCCAGCATTTT | CASSRGAVQPQHF
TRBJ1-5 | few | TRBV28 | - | TGTGCCAGCAGTTTTTGGTCTGCTTGGGGAAATCAGCCCCAGCATTTT | CASSFWSAWGNQPQHF
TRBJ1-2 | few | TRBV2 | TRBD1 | TGTGCCAGCAGTGGGACAGGGAACTATGGCTACACCTTC | CASSGTGNYGYTF
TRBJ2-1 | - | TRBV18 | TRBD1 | TGTGCCAGCTCCCCTGGGACAGGTAGCTCCTACAATGAGCAGTTCTTC | CASSPGTGSSYNEQFF
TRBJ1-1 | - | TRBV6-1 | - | TGTGCCAGCAGTGAATTAGGGGTAGGACTGAACACTGAAGCTTTCTTT | CASSELGVGLNTEAFF
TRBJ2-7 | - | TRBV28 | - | TGTGCCAGCAACCGACATGGACACTCCTACGAGCAGTACTTC | CASNRHGHSYEQYF
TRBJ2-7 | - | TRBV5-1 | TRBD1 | TGCGCCAGCAGCTTGGAAGGACAGGGTAACAAGCAGTACTTC | CASSLEGQGNKQYF
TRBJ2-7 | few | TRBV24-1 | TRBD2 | TGTGCCACCAGTGATTACAGCGGGAGAGGCGAGCAGTACTTC | CATSDYSGRGEQYF
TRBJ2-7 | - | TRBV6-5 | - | TGTGCCAGCAGTTCCCGGGCCTTCTCCTACGAGCAGTACTTC | CASSSRAFSYEQYF
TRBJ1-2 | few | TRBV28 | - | TGTGCCACCCAGGCGGGTTATGGCTACACCTTC | CATQAGYGYTF
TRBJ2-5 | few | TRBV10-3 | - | TGTGCCATCAGTGAGTCGATGGGGGCCCTAGGAGAGACCCAGTACTTC | CAISESMGALGETQYF
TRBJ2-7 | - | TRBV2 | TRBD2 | TGTGCCAGCAGTAAGGCTAGCGGGAAGTACGAGCAGTACTTC | CASSKASGKYEQYF
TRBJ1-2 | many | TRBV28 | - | TGTGCCAGCAGTTTCGGCGGCCCTAAGAGCTACACCTTC | CASSFGGPKSYTF
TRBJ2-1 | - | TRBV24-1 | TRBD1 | TGTGCCACCAGTGATTTCTCCAGGGGGCCCTACAATGAGCAGTTCTTC | CATSDFSRGPYNEQFF
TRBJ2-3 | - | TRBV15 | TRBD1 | TGTGCCACCAGCCTTACCCGGGACAGCGGCCTCAGCACAGATACGCAGTATTTT | CATSLTRDSGLSTDTQYF
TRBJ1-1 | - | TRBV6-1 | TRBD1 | TGTGCCAGCAGTGGGATCCAGGGGGACGGAGCTTTCTTT | CASSGIQGDGAFF
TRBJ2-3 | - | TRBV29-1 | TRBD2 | TGCAGCGTCAACGAACTAGCGGGAGGGGGCACAGATACGCAGTATTTT | CSVNELAGGGTDTQYF
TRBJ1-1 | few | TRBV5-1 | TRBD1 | TGCGCCAGCAGCCCGAGGGACAGAGAGAACACTGAAGCTTTCTTT | CASSPRDRENTEAFF
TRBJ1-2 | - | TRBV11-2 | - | TGTGCCAGCAGCCGGATTGGGGGTCCGGGCTACACCTTC | CASSRIGGPGYTF
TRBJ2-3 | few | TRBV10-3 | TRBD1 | TGTGCCATCAACCGGGACAGGGTCCTAACAACGCAGTATTTT | CAINRDRVLTTQYF
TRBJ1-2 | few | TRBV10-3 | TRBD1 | TGTGCCATCAGTGACCCCGGACAGGTCTTTGGTGGCTACACCTTC | CAISDPGQVFGGYTF
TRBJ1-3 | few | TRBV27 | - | TGTGCCAGCAGTACTGGGACTACGGGAAACACCATATATTTT | CASSTGTTGNTIYF
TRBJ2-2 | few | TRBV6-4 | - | TGTGCCAGCAGTGACAAGAGCGCTGACACCGGGGAGCTGTTTTTT | CASSDKSADTGELFF
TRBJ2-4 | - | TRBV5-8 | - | TGTGCCAGCAGCTTGGACCCGGGGCAAGACATTCAGTACTTC | CASSLDPGQDIQYF
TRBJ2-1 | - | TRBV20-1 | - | TGCAGTGCTAGAGATGAGGGTGGCTACAATGAGCAGTTCTTC | CSARDEGGYNEQFF
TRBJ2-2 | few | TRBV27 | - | TGTGCCAGCAGTTTATCGATAGGGGGCACCGGGGAGCTGTTTTTT | CASSLSIGGTGELFF
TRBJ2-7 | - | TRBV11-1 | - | TGTGCCAGCAGCTTATCGTTCTACGAGCAGTACTTC | CASSLSFYEQYF
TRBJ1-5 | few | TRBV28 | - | TGTGCCAGCAGTTTATTAGCAGGGGCAAAGAATCAGCCCCAGCATTTT | CASSLLAGAKNQPQHF
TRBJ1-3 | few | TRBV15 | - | TGTGCCACCACTGTTGATAGGGGGGCTGGTGGAAACACCATATATTTT | CATTVDRGAGGNTIYF
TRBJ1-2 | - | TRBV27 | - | TGTGCCAGCAGTTTATACTGGTCGGGCGGTAACTATGGCTACACCTTC | CASSLYWSGGNYGYTF
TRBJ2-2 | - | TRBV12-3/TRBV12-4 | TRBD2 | TGTGCCAGCAGTTCGGGGGGAGGGACCGGGGAGCTGTTTTTT | CASSSGGGTGELFF
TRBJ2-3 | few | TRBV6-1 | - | TGTGCCAGCAGTACGGAAGGACTGGCGCAGTATTTT | CASSTEGLAQYF
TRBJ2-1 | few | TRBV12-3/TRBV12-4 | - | TGTGCCAGCAGTTTGGATGTAAGAGACAATGAGCAGTTCTTC | CASSLDVRDNEQFF